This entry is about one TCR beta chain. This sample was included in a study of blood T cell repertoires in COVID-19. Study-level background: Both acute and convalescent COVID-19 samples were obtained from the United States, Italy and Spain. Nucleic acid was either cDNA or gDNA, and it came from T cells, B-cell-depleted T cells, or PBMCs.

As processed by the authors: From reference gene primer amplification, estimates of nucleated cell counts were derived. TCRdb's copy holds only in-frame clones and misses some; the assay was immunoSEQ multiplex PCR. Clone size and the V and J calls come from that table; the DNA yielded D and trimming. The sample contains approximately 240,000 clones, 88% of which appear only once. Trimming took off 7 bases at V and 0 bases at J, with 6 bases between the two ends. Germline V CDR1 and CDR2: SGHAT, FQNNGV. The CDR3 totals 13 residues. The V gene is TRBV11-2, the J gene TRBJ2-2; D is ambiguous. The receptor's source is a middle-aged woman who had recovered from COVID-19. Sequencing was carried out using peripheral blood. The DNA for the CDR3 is TGTGCCAGCAAACTTTCGAACACCGGGGAGCTGTTTTTT. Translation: CASKLSNTGELFF. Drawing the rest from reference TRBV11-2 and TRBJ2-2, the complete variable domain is EAGVAQSPRYKIIEKRQSVAFWCNPISGHATLYWYQQILGQGPKLLIQFQNNGVVDDSQLPKDRFSAERLKGVDSTLKIQPAKLEDSAVYLCASKLSNTGELFFGEGSRLTVL.